This TCR beta chain is from a study of T cell changes during pregnancy in multiple sclerosis. Clones were read by immunoSEQ multiplex PCR, and TCRdb kept only the in-frame ones, dropping some. The sample gives some 28,000 clones, more than 85% of which show up once; approximately 3.5% is in the top ten. With V trimmed by 5 bases and J by 8 bases, 13 bases remained unmatched. Germline V CDR1 and CDR2: SGHTA, FQGNSA. The CDR3 consists of 16 residues. The sequencing here drew on CD4+ T cells from peripheral blood mononuclear cells, taken in the first trimester of pregnancy. This sequence was found in a female donor in good health, enrolled as a control in a pregnancy study. V is TRBV7-2 and J is TRBJ2-1, with 9 positions matching TRBD2. Here the CDR3 reads CASSGSSGSGRDEQFF. As DNA, the CDR3 is TGTGCCAGCAGCGGCAGTAGCGGGAGTGGGCGGGATGAGCAGTTCTTC.